This T cell receptor (beta chain) was sequenced for a study of blood T cells in healthy people across ages. Study results and caveats: Older individuals had lower TCR beta diversity per million T cells (the decline was roughly linear).

Worth noting for this clonotype: Antigen specificity is unknown.

This CDR3 has 13 residues. V was pared by 7 bases and J by 4 bases, with 12 bases between. Germline loops: CDR1 SGHRS, CDR2 YFSETQ. A sample-barcoded 5' primer and a J-beta primer mix were used in a second PCR of roughly 6 to 11 cycles. MiXCR was run by TCRdb on the 5' RACE reads, yielding one entry per CDR3 protein. Among about 970,000 distinct CDR3 sequences, just over 50% were seen once, and the ten largest hold around 21%. Healthy Caucasian individuals from Russia aged about 6 to 100 served as donors. This TCR was sampled from a woman between 55 and 75 years old in good health. The rearrangement links TRBV5-1 to TRBJ2-1; D perhaps matches TRBD2 (6 bases). The sample taken for sequencing was blood. Here the CDR3 DNA reads TGCGCCAGCGGAGGGACTTCTTACAATGAGCAGTTCTTC. The encoded protein is CASGGTSYNEQFF.